These 24 T cell receptor beta chains were all obtained from the same sample, sequenced in a study of CXCR3-negative and CXCR3-positive naive CD8 T cells. Study-level results: When CXCR3-positive naive cells were set against CXCR3-negative naive cells, the former had more hydrophobic TRB CDR3s.

The authors prepared UMI-labeled TRB cDNA libraries by 5' RACE. TCRdb re-called the 5' RACE reads, yielding one record per CDR3 amino acid sequence without DNA. Reported are approximately 89,000 distinct CDR3 sequences; the ten largest clones contain 0.5% to 0.6%. Which antigens these TCRs recognize remains unknown. Material for sequencing was naive CXCR3+ CD8+ T cells from blood. Subset noted: CD45RO-CCR7+CD27+CD95- naive CD8+ T cells expressing CXCR3 (TNR3+). The receptors were sampled from a human donor in good health. Some clones in this sample may be carry-over from other donors' samples.

The chain combines TRBV25-1 with TRBJ2-1; TCRdb's D gene call, TRBD1, goes unchecked for lack of DNA. CDR1 is MGHDK, CDR2 SYGVNS, per germline. The CDR3 totals 14 residues. Here the CDR3 reads CASQELGRGHEQFF.

The chain has TRBV7-9 and TRBJ1-1. The CDR3 contains 15 residues. The germline V gene encodes CDR1 SEHNR and CDR2 FQNEAQ (reference sequence). This CDR3 is CASSLFQEGNTEAFF.

J is TRBJ2-7 and V is TRBV18; TCRdb picks TRBD1, but there is no DNA to check that call. This CDR3 contains 13 residues. Germline CDR1 and CDR2: KGHSH and LQKENI. The CDR3 reads CASSPGSGYEQYF.

This rearrangement joins TRBV28 to TRBJ2-1; TCRdb calls TRBD1, which cannot be checked without DNA. Germline V gene sequence: CDR1 MDHEN, CDR2 SYDVKM. The CDR3 contains 16 residues. CDR3: CASSPPGGGDDNEQFF.

The chain recombines TRBV4-1 with TRBJ1-2. Germline V lookup: CDR1 MGHRA, CDR2 YSYEKL. The CDR3 loop spans 15 amino acids. The CDR3 region is CASSQDWAANYGYTF.

The gene calls are TRBV7-2 and TRBJ1-2. CDR1 is SGHTA, CDR2 FQGNSA, per germline. The CDR3 loop spans 11 amino acids. CDR3: CASSLAGGYTF. Variable domain in full (rest from reference TRBV7-2 and TRBJ1-2): GAGVSQSPSNKVTEKGKDVELRCDPISGHTALYWYRQSLGQGLEFLIYFQGNSAPDKSGLPSDRFSAERTGGSVSTLTIQRTQQEDSAVYLCASSLAGGYTFGSGTRLTVV.

The chain combines TRBV6-2 or TRBV6-3 with TRBJ2-1; the TCRdb call, TRBD2, lacks DNA for checking. Per germline, CDR1 MNHEY and CDR2 SVGEGT. This CDR3 is built from 14 residues. CDR3 in amino acids: CASSYVGGYNEQFF.

The CDR3 here is CASSHTPGTPNTGELFF. The V call is TRBV14, the J call TRBJ2-2; TCRdb proposes TRBD1, but this gene call is untestable without DNA. This CDR3 region has 17 residues. Germline V gene lookup returns CDR1 SGHDN and CDR2 FVKESK.

CDR3 region: CASKLAGGTYNEQFF. This chain links TRBV11-2 with TRBJ2-1; TCRdb names TRBD2, which stays unverified in the absence of DNA. CDR1 is SGHAT and CDR2 is FQNNGV in the germline V gene. The CDR3 runs 15 residues. The full variable domain, rest sourced from reference TRBV11-2 and TRBJ2-1, is EAGVAQSPRYKIIEKRQSVAFWCNPISGHATLYWYQQILGQGPKLLIQFQNNGVVDDSQLPKDRFSAERLKGVDSTLKIQPAKLEDSAVYLCASKLAGGTYNEQFFGPGTRLTVL.

V is TRBV20-1 and J is TRBJ1-1; without DNA, the TCRdb call of TRBD1 cannot be checked. The CDR3 extends over 16 amino acids. Germline CDR1 and CDR2: DFQATT and SNEGSKA (reference sequence). CDR3 amino acids: CSARSTLTGSETEAFF.

The gene calls are TRBV15 and TRBJ2-3; TCRdb outputs TRBD2, but without DNA this stays unchecked. The CDR3 spans 14 residues. Germline V gives CDR1 LNHNV, CDR2 YYDKDF (reference sequence). The CDR3 is CATSRDSLPDTQYF.

The rearrangement joins TRBV7-9 to TRBJ1-5; TCRdb gives TRBD1 as the D gene, but with no DNA this cannot be confirmed. The CDR3 sequence is 15 residues long. The V gene's germline CDR1 is SEHNR and CDR2 FQNEAQ (reference sequence). CDR3 sequence reads: CASSPPGSGNQPQHF.

V and J are TRBV29-1 and TRBJ1-2; the TCRdb call, TRBD1, lacks DNA for checking. The CDR3 runs to 13 residues. CDR1 is SQVTM, CDR2 ANQGSEA, per germline. The CDR3 reads CSAQDRVVDGYTF.

The CDR3: CSVEDRGQNYEQYF. The chain employs TRBV29-1 and TRBJ2-7. CDR3 size: 14 residues. CDR1 SQVTM and CDR2 ANQGSEA come from the germline V gene.

This rearrangement joins TRBV29-1 to TRBJ2-7; TCRdb's D call of TRBD1 is untestable without DNA. This CDR3 region has 15 residues. Germline V CDR1 and CDR2: SQVTM, ANQGSEA. This CDR3 reads CSVEEPGTETYEQYF.

V and J are TRBV15 and TRBJ2-5; TCRdb reports TRBD2, a call that lacks DNA to check it against. CDR3 size: 16 residues. Germline CDR1 is LNHNV and CDR2 is YYDKDF (reference sequence). The CDR3 spells CATSRRRAEYQETQYF.

The chain links TRBV28 to TRBJ2-1; as DNA is missing, the TRBD1 call by TCRdb cannot be tested. Germline-derived CDR1 and CDR2 are MDHEN and SYDVKM. This CDR3 spans 15 amino acids. The CDR3 protein is CASSPGQVIYNEQFF.

The chain uses TRBV20-1 and TRBJ2-7; checking the TCRdb D call of TRBD2 is not possible without DNA. The CDR3 length is 15 residues. Germline V CDR1 and CDR2: DFQATT, SNEGSKA (reference sequence). CDR3 region: CSAGALAGGPYEQYF.

The chain employs TRBV7-9 and TRBJ1-2; TCRdb's D call, TRBD1, is unchecked because there is no DNA. Germline CDR1 and CDR2: SEHNR and FQNEAQ (reference sequence). CDR3 length: 14 amino acids. The CDR3 here is CASSLAGGAYGYTF.

This chain uses TRBV29-1 with TRBJ2-5; TCRdb's D gene call, TRBD2, goes unchecked for lack of DNA. CDR3 length: 13 amino acids. Germline V gives CDR1 SQVTM, CDR2 ANQGSEA. The CDR3 region is CSALAGVDETQYF.

The chain links TRBV20-1 to TRBJ2-5; TCRdb returns TRBD1, unconfirmable since there is no DNA. CDR3 length: 13 amino acids. Germline values: CDR1 DFQATT, CDR2 SNEGSKA (reference sequence). CDR3 in amino acids: CSARAGREETQYF.

The CDR3 reads CASSGTANNQPQHF. The rearrangement joins TRBV9 to TRBJ1-5. This CDR3 is built from 14 residues. CDR1 and CDR2 (germline): SGDLS, YYNGEE.

This chain connects TRBV5-1 to TRBJ2-1; checking the TCRdb D call of TRBD2 is not possible without DNA. This CDR3 is built from 16 residues. CDR1 is SGHRS, CDR2 YFSETQ, per germline. The CDR3 is CASSSSGTSSYNEQFF. The full variable domain, its missing parts supplied by reference TRBV5-1 and TRBJ2-1, is KAGVTQTPRYLIKTRGQQVTLSCSPISGHRSVSWYQQTPGQGLQFLFEYFSETQRNKGNFPGRFSGRQFSNSRSEMNVSTLELGDSALYLCASSSSGTSSYNEQFFGPGTRLTVL.

The V and J genes are TRBV15 and TRBJ1-5; the TRBD1 assignment by TCRdb is unverifiable without DNA. Germline-derived CDR1 and CDR2 are LNHNV and YYDKDF (reference sequence). This CDR3 spans 15 amino acids. The CDR3 sequence is CATSRAGESNQPQHF.